The clone carrying this T cell receptor beta chain was seen just once. No antigen is known for it. PCR employed 60 Vbeta and 13 Jbeta primers. TCRdb's copy holds only in-frame clones and misses some; the assay was immunoSEQ multiplex PCR. The sample carries about 60,000 clones, roughly 70% recorded once. The data stem from a study of cytomegalovirus exposure and HLA in healthy donors. Study summary: Earlier, roughly 120 million unique TCR beta sequences were recovered from some 200 million T cells by an analysis. Study-level results: Common viral pathogens were later found to be apparently linked to several of the most significant clusters. Associated with cytomegalovirus, according to the listing, were 150 to 200 TCR beta chains. Researchers reportedly found TCR beta sequences accurately predicted most subjects' HLA-A and HLA-B alleles.

The germline gives CDR1 SGHDT, CDR2 YYEEEE. The CDR3 covers 13 residues. J was trimmed by 6 bases and V by 5 bases; bases with no gene match: 6. The receptor's source is a man aged 50 to 59 in good health and CMV-seronegative. Sequenced: PBMCs. The chain joins TRBV5-6 to TRBJ2-7; 9 nucleotides align to TRBD1. CDR3 DNA sequence: TGTGCCAGCAGTGGGACAGGGAGTGGCGAGCAGTACTTC. This codes for CASSGTGSGEQYF.